Listed here are 24 T cell receptor beta chains from one sample, sequenced in a study of blood T cells in healthy people across ages. A sample-barcoded 5' primer and a J-beta primer mix were used in a second PCR of roughly 6 to 11 cycles. TCRdb reanalysed the 5' RACE reads using MiXCR and keeps one entry per CDR3 protein. The table records about 670,000 distinct CDR3 sequences, approximately 40% of them present only once. Sample: blood. These receptors were taken from an elderly man in good health.

This clonotype was seen ten or more times. The chain couples TRBV12-3 or TRBV12-4 to TRBJ2-4, with 15 bases that match TRBD2. The trim removed 4 bases at V and 7 bases at J, leaving 8 bases unmatched. The CDR3 length is 17 residues. CDR3 sequence (DNA): TGTGCCAGCAGTTACTCCGGGACTAGCGGGAGGCGCAACATTCAGTACTTC. This gives the protein CASSYSGTSGRRNIQYF.

This clonotype was found a few times. The chain links TRBV6-2 or TRBV6-3 to TRBJ2-7; 13 positions agree with TRBD2. CDR1 is MNHEY and CDR2 is SVGEGT in the germline V gene. V gave up 3 bases and J gave up 6 bases; unmatched junction bases: 5. The CDR3 length is 15 residues. CDR3 region: CASSYPGTSGTEQYF. The CDR3 DNA follows: TGTGCCAGCAGTTATCCCGGGACTAGCGGGACCGAGCAGTACTTC.

The chain carries TRBV9 and TRBJ1-5, with D unresolved. Germline V CDR1 and CDR2: SGDLS, YYNGEE. V gave up 0 bases and J gave up 6 bases, with 13 bases separating them. The CDR3 contains 15 residues. CDR3 DNA sequence: TGTGCCAGCAGCGTAGCCGGGTCTGATGGTCAGCCCCAGCATTTT. Amino acids: CASSVAGSDGQPQHF.

This clonotype was found a few times. This rearrangement joins TRBV25-1 to TRBJ1-1; D not resolved. V was pared by 4 bases and J by 11 bases, with 14 bases between. The CDR3 has 12 amino acids. CDR1 MGHDK and CDR2 SYGVNS come from the germline V gene. The CDR3, as DNA: TGTGCCAGCAGTGGGACGGATGGACGGGCTTTCTTT. Protein sequence: CASSGTDGRAFF.

This clonotype was counted at least ten times. V gene TRBV6-2 or TRBV6-3 combines with J gene TRBJ2-5, with 7 bases identical to TRBD1. The J segment lost 3 bases and the V segment lost 2 bases, leaving 6 bases of the junction unmatched. The germline CDR1 and CDR2 sequences are MNHEY and SVGEGT. The CDR3 is made up of 15 amino acids. As DNA, the CDR3 is TGTGCCAGCAGTTACACAGGGGCCCCAAAAGAGACCCAGTACTTC. Translating gives CASSYTGAPKETQYF.

The CDR3 region has the DNA TGTGCCAGCAGTTTAACGGGGCGCTCCTACAATGAGCAGTTCTTC. It translates to CASSLTGRSYNEQFF. This chain joins TRBV28 and TRBJ2-1; TRBD1 or TRBD2 may be the D gene (5 bases each). Germline lookup yields CDR1 MDHEN and CDR2 SYDVKM. Trimming took 2 bases from V and 0 from J, leaving 8 bases between them. This CDR3 has 15 residues.

The chain uses TRBV6-5 and TRBJ2-7; D remains ambiguous. The CDR3 length is 12 residues. Trimming removed 8 bases from V and 6 bases from J, with 14 bases in between. Germline lookup yields CDR1 MNHEY and CDR2 SVGAGI. CDR3 coding DNA: TGTGCCAGCGCGTCCTCTGTTCCCGAGCAGTACTTC. Its translation: CASASSVPEQYF.

The V call is TRBV7-2, the J call TRBJ2-1, with 8 nucleotides matching TRBD1. The DNA end favors TRBJ2-7, so the J call may be wrong. Germline V gene lookup returns CDR1 SGHTA and CDR2 FQGNSA. The CDR3 spans 17 residues. The CDR3 bases are TGTGCCAGCAGCGAAAACCCAGGGGGCTCCTCCTACAATGAGCAGTACTTC. Translated: CASSENPGGSSYNEQYF.

This clonotype was observed a few times. The V call is TRBV3-1, the J call TRBJ2-4; tentative D call: TRBD2 (5 bases). Per germline, CDR1 LGHDT and CDR2 YNNKEL (reference sequence). The CDR3 consists of 16 residues. Trimming removed 4 bases at V and 0 bases at J, with 13 bases between. This CDR3 reads CASSPAARVAKNIQYF. The CDR3 DNA follows: TGTGCCAGCAGCCCAGCCGCGCGGGTAGCCAAAAACATTCAGTACTTC.

The chain employs TRBV18 and TRBJ2-5; 8 positions agree with TRBD2. The CDR3 is 16 residues long. V trimming: 0 bases; J trimming: 4 bases; junction bases outside the gene matches: 7. The V gene's germline CDR1 is KGHSH and CDR2 LQKENI. CDR3 sequence reads: CASSPPGRAGVETQYF. The CDR3 region has the DNA TGTGCCAGCTCACCACCGGGCCGAGCGGGGGTAGAGACCCAGTACTTC.

The CDR3: CTADRTNTEAFF. The CDR3 DNA is TGCACCGCCGACAGGACGAACACTGAAGCTTTCTTT. The J gene is TRBJ1-1, the V gene TRBV20-1; TRBD1 is a possible D gene (6 bases). Per germline, CDR1 DFQATT and CDR2 SNEGSKA (reference sequence). The CDR3 runs 12 residues.

This clonotype was seen a few times. J is TRBJ2-1 and V is TRBV7-9; weak D call: TRBD2 (6 bases). CDR1 and CDR2 from the germline V gene are SEHNR and FQNEAQ (reference sequence). Between the trimmed V and J ends, which lost 5 bases and 0 bases, there was a span of 17 bases. CDR3 length: 17 residues. CDR3 nucleotides: TGTGCCAGCAGCCGACTCAAGGGCGGGGACTCCTACAATGAGCAGTTCTTC. Its translation: CASSRLKGGDSYNEQFF. Using reference TRBV7-9 and TRBJ2-1 for the parts outside the CDR3, the full variable domain is DTGVSQNPRHKITKRGQNVTFRCDPISEHNRLYWYRQTLGQGPEFLTYFQNEAQLEKSRLLSDRFSAERPKGSFSTLEIQRTEQGDSAMYLCASSRLKGGDSYNEQFFGPGTRLTVL.

J is TRBJ2-7 and V is TRBV28; 7 nucleotides agree with TRBD2. Looked up from germline, CDR1 is MDHEN and CDR2 is SYDVKM. Trimming removed 6 bases from V and 2 bases from J; junction bases left unmatched: 4. The CDR3 consists of 13 residues. The CDR3 nucleotides are TGTGCCAGCAGGGGGGGGTACGCCTACGAGCAGTACTTC. Its protein product is CASRGGYAYEQYF.

This clonotype was seen repeatedly, ten times or more. This rearrangement joins TRBV4-1 to TRBJ2-1; D is ambiguous. The V end was cut by 1 base, the J end by 6 bases, with 4 bases between. Germline V gene sequence: CDR1 MGHRA, CDR2 YSYEKL. This CDR3 contains 12 residues. For the CDR3, the DNA is TGCGCCAGCAGCCAAGTGGGCAATGAGCAGTTCTTC. Translating it yields CASSQVGNEQFF.

J is TRBJ2-3 and V is TRBV29-1, with 13 positions matching TRBD2. Germline trimming cut 4 bases from V and 0 bases from J; bases unmatched to any gene: 1. CDR1 is SQVTM and CDR2 is ANQGSEA in the germline V gene. CDR3 size: 15 residues. CDR3 loop: CSVGTSGSSTDTQYF. The CDR3 bases are TGCAGCGTTGGGACTAGCGGGAGTAGCACAGATACGCAGTATTTT.

This chain joins TRBV9 and TRBJ2-1; perhaps TRBD1 as D (5 bases). This CDR3 region has 16 residues. The V gene's germline CDR1 is SGDLS and CDR2 YYNGEE. V shed 0 bases and J shed 1 base, with 11 bases lying between them. The CDR3 DNA reads TGTGCCAGCAGCGTAGAAACAGGTTCTTCCTACAATGAGCAGTTCTTC. It is translated as CASSVETGSSYNEQFF. Together with reference TRBV9 and TRBJ2-1, the CDR3 gives the full variable domain: DSGVTQTPKHLITATGQRVTLRCSPRSGDLSVYWYQQSLDQGLQFLIQYYNGEERAKGNILERFSAQQFPDLHSELNLSSLELGDSALYFCASSVETGSSYNEQFFGPGTRLTVL.

The chain recombines TRBV5-4 with TRBJ2-5, with TRBD2 identical over 8 bases. The V gene's germline CDR1 is SGHNT and CDR2 YYREEE (reference sequence). The CDR3 consists of 15 residues. The trim removed 4 bases at V and 3 bases at J, leaving 8 bases unmatched. The CDR3 sequence: CASSPRRSGEETQYF. DNA of the CDR3: TGTGCCAGCAGCCCGCGCCGTAGCGGGGAAGAGACCCAGTACTTC.

This clonotype appeared a single time. The V and J genes are TRBV12-3 or TRBV12-4 and TRBJ1-2, with 10 bases matching TRBD1. The ends lost 4 bases at V and 6 bases at J; junction bases unmatched: 5. The CDR3 contains 14 residues. CDR3 DNA: TGTGCCAGCAGTTGGGGACAGGGGCACGATGGCTACACCTTC. As protein: CASSWGQGHDGYTF.

This clonotype has only a few counts. In DNA, the CDR3 is TGTGCCAGCAGCCTCAGCCGGGACTTGACCAATGAGCAGTTCTTC. Amino acid sequence: CASSLSRDLTNEQFF. This chain uses TRBV3-1 with TRBJ2-1, with D possibly matching TRBD2 (6 bases). Trimming cost V 4 bases and J 6 bases, with 16 bases left between them. Germline CDR1 reads LGHDT; CDR2 reads YNNKEL (reference sequence). The CDR3 covers 15 residues.

CDR3 nucleotides: TGCAGTGCTAGACCCCCGGGACTAGCGACGAATGAGCAGTTCTTC. Encoded protein: CSARPPGLATNEQFF. The chain has TRBV20-1 and TRBJ2-1; the match to TRBD2 covers 10 bases. Looked up from germline, CDR1 is DFQATT and CDR2 is SNEGSKA (reference sequence). The CDR3 runs 15 residues. V gave up 2 bases and J gave up 7 bases; unmatched junction bases: 8.

The V call is TRBV19, the J call TRBJ2-7; tentatively, D is TRBD1 (5 bases). The germline V and J ends were trimmed by 3 bases and 0 bases, with 9 bases remaining between them. Looked up from germline, CDR1 is LNHDA and CDR2 is SQIVND (reference sequence). The CDR3 spans 14 residues. CDR3 in amino acids: CASSIRQGSYEQYF. DNA of the CDR3: TGTGCCAGTAGTATTCGGCAGGGCTCCTACGAGCAGTACTTC.

This clonotype showed up just a few times. V is TRBV10-3 and J is TRBJ2-5, with D perhaps matching TRBD1 (5 bases). The CDR3 runs 15 residues. Germline CDR1 reads ENHRY; CDR2 reads SYGVKD. V was pared by 2 bases and J by 5 bases, with 15 bases between. CDR3 nucleotide sequence: TGTGCCATCAGTGAGAGCGCAGGGCCGGAGGAGACCCAGTACTTC. It translates to CAISESAGPEETQYF.

The rearrangement joins TRBV20-1 to TRBJ2-3; D is possibly TRBD1 or TRBD2 (5 bases each). CDR3 length equals 15 residues. V was trimmed by 6 bases and J by 2 bases, leaving 18 bases between them. Germline CDR1 is DFQATT and CDR2 is SNEGSKA (reference sequence). CDR3 sequence reads: CSAPVRGSNTDTQYF. CDR3 DNA: TGCAGTGCCCCGGTTCGGGGCTCAAACACAGATACGCAGTATTTT.

In its sample, this clonotype was seen a few times. The chain uses TRBV18 and TRBJ2-6; D not resolved. The CDR3 runs 15 residues. From germline, CDR1 is KGHSH and CDR2 LQKENI. V was trimmed by 5 bases and J by 0 bases, leaving 8 bases between them. The CDR3 DNA is TGTGCCAGCTCAATTTTAGACTCTGGGGCCAACGTCCTGACTTTC. Its protein product is CASSILDSGANVLTF.